The 12 T cell receptor beta chains below come from one sample, sequenced in a study of T cells expressing NK-cell markers. TCRdb reanalyzed the 5' RACE reads and collapses them to one entry per CDR3 protein, without DNA. The sample table sets out some 150,000 distinct CDR3 sequences. Sample: blood T cells: a sorted CD56 or NKG2C T cell subset, CD4+ or CD8+ T cells, or bulk PBMC T cells (not recorded which). Receptors were obtained from a woman between 50 and 59 years old in good health.

This rearrangement joins TRBV14 to TRBJ2-7; TCRdb proposes TRBD2, but this gene call is untestable without DNA. The germline gives CDR1 SGHDN, CDR2 FVKESK. This CDR3 spans 13 amino acids. CDR3 protein: CASSQIDYAEQYF.

The genes are TRBV5-1 and TRBJ2-3; TCRdb's D gene call, TRBD2, goes unchecked for lack of DNA. There are 17 residues in the CDR3. The V gene's germline CDR1 is SGHRS and CDR2 YFSETQ. CDR3 loop: CASSLALRAGFTDTQYF.

The chain links TRBV27 to TRBJ2-7. The CDR3 runs to 13 residues. From germline, CDR1 is MNHEY and CDR2 SMNVEV (reference sequence). This chain's CDR3 is CASSLYTDGEQYF.

The rearrangement joins TRBV11-2 to TRBJ2-3. The CDR3 totals 15 residues. Germline V CDR1 and CDR2: SGHAT, FQNNGV. The chain's CDR3 is CASSPEGAVTDTQYF.

CDR3 protein: CATSDLTRRRLGRNEQFF. This chain uses TRBV24-1 with TRBJ2-1; TCRdb selects TRBD2, and the lack of DNA leaves this call unchecked. The CDR3 consists of 18 residues. Germline-derived CDR1 and CDR2 are KGHDR and SFDVKD.

V and J are TRBV4-1 and TRBJ2-5; checking the TCRdb D call of TRBD1 is not possible without DNA. The CDR3 runs 15 residues. Germline values: CDR1 MGHRA, CDR2 YSYEKL. The CDR3 reads CASSRPTGGEETQYF.

The chain couples TRBV2 to TRBJ2-1; TCRdb's D call, TRBD1, is unchecked because there is no DNA. This CDR3 comprises 12 residues. Looked up from germline, CDR1 is SNHLY and CDR2 is FYNNEI. CDR3 in amino acids: CASSEVGLEQFF.

This CDR3 reads CASSLEPTGGFEQFF. This sequence joins TRBV4-2 and TRBJ2-1; TCRdb designates TRBD2, a call that cannot be tested without DNA. The CDR3 is 15 residues long. The germline V gene encodes CDR1 LGHNA and CDR2 YNFKEQ.

The V gene is TRBV7-9, the J gene TRBJ1-1; TCRdb's D call, TRBD1, is unchecked because there is no DNA. The CDR3 has 15 amino acids. Germline loops: CDR1 SEHNR, CDR2 FQNEAQ (reference sequence). CDR3 amino acids: CASSLTVGQNTEAFF.

The chain links TRBV11-1 to TRBJ2-7; lacking DNA, the TRBD1 call made by TCRdb goes unchecked. The CDR3 runs 18 residues. Germline CDR1 is SGHAT and CDR2 is FQDESV (reference sequence). CDR3 in amino acids: CASSLVAPASFGEYEQYF.

The chain combines TRBV3-1 with TRBJ2-1; TCRdb names TRBD1, which stays unverified in the absence of DNA. This CDR3 has 16 amino acids. Germline V lookup: CDR1 LGHDT, CDR2 YNNKEL (reference sequence). The CDR3 sequence is CASSYRPSGTYNEQFF.

The chain carries TRBV11-3 and TRBJ2-3; TCRdb's D gene call, TRBD1, goes unchecked for lack of DNA. Looked up from germline, CDR1 is SGHNT and CDR2 is YENEEA. The length of the CDR3 is 17 residues. The CDR3: CASSPPRTLKFTDTQYF. Full variable domain (outside the CDR3, taken from reference TRBV11-3 and TRBJ2-3): EAGVVQSPRYKIIEKKQPVAFWCNPISGHNTLYWYLQNLGQGPELLIRYENEEAVDDSQLPKDRFSAERLKGVDSTLKIQPAELGDSAVYLCASSPPRTLKFTDTQYFGPGTRLTVL.